The rows below give T cell receptor beta chains drawn from one sample of a study of T cell responses to AZD1222 COVID-19 vaccine. Sequencing used immunoSEQ multiplex PCR; TCRdb keeps in-frame clones, though not all of them. The table has about 120,000 clones, about nine tenths seen once. Sequenced here: peripheral blood, sampled on day 0 of AZD1222 vaccination. The origin of the receptors is an adult in good health. Each CDR3 is given with its conserved first and last residue. D genes are given only for firm matches. For some rows the clone size is stated as once, few or many, or as a class when expanded; others skip it.

V	J	size	D	CDR3	DNA
TRBV6-1	TRBJ2-3	few	TRBD2	CASSEGTSGYIDTQYF	TGTGCCAGCAGTGAAGGGACTAGCGGGTATATAGATACGCAGTATTTT
TRBV6-5	TRBJ1-2	.	.	CAGFNPASTNYGYTF	TGTGCCGGATTCAACCCGGCCAGTACCAACTATGGCTACACCTTC
TRBV6-1	TRBJ2-1	.	.	CASSETVYRQFF	TGTGCCAGCAGTGAAACTGTATATCGGCAGTTCTTC
TRBV6-1	TRBJ1-2	.	TRBD1	CASSEGGQGAGGYTF	TGTGCCAGCAGTGAAGGAGGACAGGGGGCGGGAGGCTACACCTTC
TRBV5-5	TRBJ2-1	.	.	CASRPVLSPSYNEQFF	TGTGCCAGCAGGCCGGTTCTCTCTCCCTCCTACAATGAGCAGTTCTTC
TRBV27	TRBJ2-7	.	TRBD1	CASSVRDRASEQYF	TGTGCCAGCAGTGTGCGGGACAGGGCCAGCGAGCAGTACTTC
TRBV19	TRBJ1-2	.	TRBD1	CASEPPGQGRGYTF	TGTGCCAGTGAACCCCCGGGACAGGGACGAGGCTACACCTTC
TRBV28	TRBJ2-3	.	TRBD1	CASSRPSTGGSRPDTQYF	TGTGCCAGCAGCCGACCATCCACAGGGGGTAGTCGCCCAGATACGCAGTATTTT
TRBV7-9	TRBJ2-2	.	TRBD2	CASSLLAGRDGELFF	TGTGCCAGCAGCTTACTAGCGGGCCGCGACGGGGAGCTGTTTTTT
TRBV30	TRBJ1-6	.	.	CAWSEILGDSPLHF	TGTGCCTGGAGTGAGATCCTAGGGGATTCACCCCTCCACTTT
TRBV5-5	TRBJ2-1	.	TRBD2	CASSPGLAGVGQFF	TGTGCCAGCAGCCCGGGACTAGCGGGCGTGGGGCAGTTCTTC
TRBV19	TRBJ2-7	.	TRBD1	CASSMLTGAYEQYF	TGTGCCAGTAGTATGCTCACAGGGGCCTACGAGCAGTACTTC
TRBV7-9	TRBJ1-2	.	.	CASSSNRVDGYTF	TGTGCCAGCAGCTCCAACAGGGTAGACGGCTACACCTTC
TRBV10-1	TRBJ1-1	.	.	CASSESAGIEAFF	TGCGCCAGCAGTGAGTCGGCAGGTATTGAAGCTTTCTTT
TRBV6-5	TRBJ1-4	.	TRBD1	CASSSRTGGEKLFF	TGTGCCAGCAGTTCACGGACAGGGGGCGAAAAACTGTTTTTT
TRBV30	TRBJ2-5	.	.	CAWSSGETQYF	TGTGCCTGGAGTAGTGGGGAGACCCAGTACTTC
TRBV30	TRBJ1-5	.	TRBD1	CAWSGDRDRNQPQHF	TGTGCCTGGAGTGGGGACCGGGACAGGAATCAGCCCCAGCATTTT
TRBV28	TRBJ1-4	.	TRBD1	CASSFRGQAREKLFF	TGTGCCAGCAGTTTCAGGGGACAGGCTAGGGAAAAACTGTTTTTT
TRBV7-9	TRBJ1-1	.	TRBD1	CASSFAGGALAFF	TGTGCCAGCAGCTTCGCAGGGGGCGCGTTAGCTTTCTTT
TRBV29-1	TRBJ1-4	.	TRBD1	CSVGATGGTTNEKLFF	TGCAGCGTTGGGGCAACAGGGGGGACAACTAATGAAAAACTGTTTTTT
TRBV14	TRBJ2-7	.	TRBD2	CASSQTGLAVYEQYF	TGTGCCAGCAGCCAAACAGGACTAGCGGTCTACGAGCAGTACTTC
TRBV5-4	TRBJ1-1	.	TRBD1	CASSSGQGAGTEAFF	TGTGCCAGCAGCTCGGGACAGGGGGCGGGCACTGAAGCTTTCTTT
TRBV9	TRBJ1-4	.	.	CASSVEGSRNEKLFF	TGTGCCAGCAGCGTCGAGGGGTCACGAAATGAAAAACTGTTTTTT
TRBV5-5	TRBJ2-2	.	TRBD2	CASSLAGGRALGGELFF	TGTGCCAGCAGCTTGGCTGGCGGGAGGGCCCTAGGCGGGGAGCTGTTTTTT
TRBV30	TRBJ1-2	.	TRBD1	CAWTETGGYGYTF	TGTGCCTGGACAGAAACAGGGGGCTATGGCTACACCTTC
TRBV3-1/TRBV3-2	TRBJ2-2	.	.	CASSHTGSGTGELFF	TGTGCCAGCAGCCATACGGGGTCGGGGACCGGGGAGCTGTTTTTT
TRBV29-1	TRBJ2-3	.	TRBD2	CSFREREGTDTQYF	TGCAGCTTCCGCGAGCGGGAGGGGACAGATACGCAGTATTTT
TRBV19	TRBJ1-1	once	TRBD1	CASSTTGTGHGEAFF	TGTGCCAGTAGTACGACAGGGACTGGCCACGGTGAAGCTTTCTTT
TRBV11-1	TRBJ2-1	once	.	CASSLAGNRNEQFF	TGTGCCAGCAGCTTAGCGGGAAATCGCAATGAGCAGTTCTTC
TRBV10-3	TRBJ2-1	.	.	CAISGGGHTTNEQFF	TGTGCCATCAGTGGAGGGGGACACACAACGAATGAGCAGTTCTTC
TRBV28	TRBJ2-7	.	TRBD1	CASRPTGGASYEQYF	TGTGCCAGCAGACCCACAGGGGGCGCCAGCTACGAGCAGTACTTC
TRBV28	TRBJ1-1	.	TRBD1	CASSLTGTGVQTEAFF	TGTGCCAGCAGTTTAACCGGGACAGGGGTACAGACTGAAGCTTTCTTT
TRBV2	TRBJ2-3	.	TRBD1	CASSRDRGISTDTQYF	TGTGCCAGCAGTCGGGACAGGGGAATTAGCACAGATACGCAGTATTTT
TRBV4-1	TRBJ2-5	once	TRBD1	CASSQAGSTGGTQYF	TGCGCCAGCAGCCAAGCGGGCAGTACAGGGGGGACCCAGTACTTC
TRBV5-1	TRBJ2-2	.	.	CASTRDPGTANTGELFF	TGCGCCAGCACCCGGGACCCCGGGACGGCGAACACCGGGGAGCTGTTTTTT
TRBV19	TRBJ1-2	.	TRBD1	CASSPQGDPNYGYTF	TGTGCCAGTAGTCCGCAGGGGGACCCTAACTATGGCTACACCTTC
TRBV29-1	TRBJ1-1	.	.	CSVEGSLNTEAFF	TGCAGCGTTGAAGGGTCACTGAACACTGAAGCTTTCTTT
TRBV5-8	TRBJ2-5	.	.	CASSLASGYQETQYF	TGTGCCAGCAGCTTGGCCAGCGGGTACCAAGAGACCCAGTACTTC
TRBV27	TRBJ1-1	once	.	CASSPFPDRKRNTEAFF	TGTGCCAGCAGCCCCTTCCCGGACAGAAAGAGGAACACTGAAGCTTTCTTT
TRBV4-1	TRBJ2-7	.	TRBD2	CASSQPTSGRAYEQYF	TGCGCCAGCAGCCAACCTACTAGCGGGAGGGCCTACGAGCAGTACTTC
TRBV6-1	TRBJ2-2	.	.	CASSEGLERSGELFF	TGTGCCAGCAGTGAAGGACTGGAGAGAAGCGGGGAGCTGTTTTTT
TRBV7-2	TRBJ2-7	.	TRBD1	CASSTRTGKKSEQYF	TGTGCCAGCAGCACTCGGACAGGGAAGAAGTCGGAGCAGTACTTC
TRBV5-1	TRBJ2-3	.	.	CASSFASAADTQYF	TGCGCCAGCAGCTTCGCTAGCGCCGCAGATACGCAGTATTTT
TRBV10-3	TRBJ2-1	.	TRBD2	CAISEGTSGRASPFSYNEQFF	TGTGCCATCAGTGAGGGGACTAGCGGGAGGGCCTCTCCGTTCTCCTACAATGAGCAGTTCTTC
TRBV30	TRBJ1-2	.	.	CAWSQGRSANYGYTF	TGTGCCTGGAGTCAAGGGCGCAGTGCAAACTATGGCTACACCTTC
TRBV5-4	TRBJ2-5	.	.	CASSLGAGAWETQYF	TGTGCCAGCAGCTTGGGGGCGGGGGCTTGGGAGACCCAGTACTTC
TRBV7-2	TRBJ2-2	.	TRBD2	CASSSGLAGGTGELFF	TGTGCCAGCAGCTCAGGACTAGCGGGAGGGACCGGGGAGCTGTTTTTT
TRBV30	TRBJ2-3	.	TRBD2	CAWSAAGGSTDTQYF	TGTGCCTGGAGTGCGGCGGGAGGGAGCACAGATACGCAGTATTTT
TRBV6-1	TRBJ2-7	.	TRBD2	CASSEERLAVPYEQYF	TGTGCCAGCAGTGAGGAACGACTAGCGGTGCCCTACGAGCAGTACTTC
TRBV7-3	TRBJ2-1	.	.	CASSLNAGSGYNEQFF	TGTGCCAGCAGCTTAAATGCCGGGAGCGGCTACAATGAGCAGTTCTTC
TRBV6-6	TRBJ1-1	.	TRBD1	CASSPWDSEAFF	TGTGCCAGCAGTCCATGGGACAGCGAAGCTTTCTTT
TRBV6-5	TRBJ2-7	once	.	CASRHAYEQYF	TGTGCCAGCAGGCACGCCTACGAGCAGTACTTC
TRBV19	TRBJ1-1	.	TRBD1	CASTTRGQGAYTEAFF	TGTGCCAGTACCACAAGAGGACAGGGGGCTTACACTGAAGCTTTCTTT